The clone carrying this T cell receptor (beta chain) has just one count. As yet, its antigen is unknown. The data stem from a study of T cell responses to AZD1222 COVID-19 vaccine. Study results and caveats: Among the donors, most were white British and more were female, and clonal diversity was possibly underestimated. A reported finding is that nearly half of spike-specific TCRs target unmutated variant regions. Once two AZD1222 doses were given, Spike-specific TCR breadth and depth went up.

The V gene's germline CDR1 is LGHDT and CDR2 YNNKEL (reference sequence). This CDR3 has 15 amino acids. With 0 bases removed from V and 5 bases from J, the gap between germline ends came to 11 bases. The method was immunoSEQ multiplex PCR; TCRdb's version includes in-frame clones alone and lacks a portion of them. The sample lists 50,000 or so clones; 75% to 90% were seen once. This clonotype originated in an adult who received the AZD1222 COVID-19 vaccine. The J gene is TRBJ2-1, the V gene TRBV3-1 (or the pseudogene TRBV3-2); perhaps TRBD1 as D (6 bases). Source: peripheral blood, taken 28 days after the second AZD1222 dose. CDR3 region: CASSQEFPGDNEQFF. For the CDR3, the DNA is TGTGCCAGCAGCCAAGAGTTCCCAGGGGACAATGAGCAGTTCTTC.